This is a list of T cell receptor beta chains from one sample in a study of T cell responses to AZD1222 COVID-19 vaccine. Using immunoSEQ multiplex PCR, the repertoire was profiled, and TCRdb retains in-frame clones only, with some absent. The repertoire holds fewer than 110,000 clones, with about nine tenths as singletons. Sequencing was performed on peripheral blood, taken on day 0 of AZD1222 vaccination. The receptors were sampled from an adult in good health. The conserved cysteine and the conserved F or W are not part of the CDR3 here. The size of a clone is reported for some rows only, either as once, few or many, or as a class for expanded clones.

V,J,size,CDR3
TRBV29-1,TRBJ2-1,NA,SVEGQGMGYNEQF
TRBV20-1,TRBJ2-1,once,SASGLAGNNEQF
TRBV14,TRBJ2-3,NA,ASSQDLGSGADTQY
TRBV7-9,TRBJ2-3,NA,ASSLVSSSTDTQY
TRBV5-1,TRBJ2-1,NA,ASSLSGFGNEQF
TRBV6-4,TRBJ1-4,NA,ASSVDGPTNEKLF
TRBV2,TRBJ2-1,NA,ASSESQGGSSYNEQF
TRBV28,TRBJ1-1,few,ASSPLGYAMNTEAF
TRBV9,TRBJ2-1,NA,ASSGQGRSYNEQF
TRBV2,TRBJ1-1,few,ASSFTGGTEAF
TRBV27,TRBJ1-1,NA,ASSLRGLAEAF
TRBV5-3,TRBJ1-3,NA,ARSLRREPKLFGNTIY
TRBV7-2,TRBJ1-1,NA,ASSLVVANTEAF
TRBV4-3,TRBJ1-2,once,ASSQSQGASPPYGYT
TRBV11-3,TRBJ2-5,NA,ASSLQGKETQY
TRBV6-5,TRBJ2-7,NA,ASSSIFEQY
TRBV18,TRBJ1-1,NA,ASSPALNEAF
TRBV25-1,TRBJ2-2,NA,ASQGQGDTGELF
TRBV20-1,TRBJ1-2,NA,SASRGRIDGYT
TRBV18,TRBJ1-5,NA,ASSPGGERQPQH
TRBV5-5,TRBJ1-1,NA,ASSLRQGAWAF
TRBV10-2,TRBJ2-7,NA,ASLGLAYEQY
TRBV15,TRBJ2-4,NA,ATSEDRIGAKNIQY
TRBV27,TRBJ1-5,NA,ASSFWGGGGQPQH
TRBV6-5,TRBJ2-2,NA,ASSYSMMHAGELF
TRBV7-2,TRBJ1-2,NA,ASTFLDRGQYGYT
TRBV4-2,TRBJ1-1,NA,ASSQGTGGDGEAF
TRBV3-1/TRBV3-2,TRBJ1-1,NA,ASSHKGGIGTEAF
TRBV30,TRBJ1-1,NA,AWSRMNTEAF
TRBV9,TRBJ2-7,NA,ASSVADTEEQY
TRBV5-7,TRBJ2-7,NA,ASSLVLGACVYEQY
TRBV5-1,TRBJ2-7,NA,ASSLDELAGGKTQC
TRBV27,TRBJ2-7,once,ASGRISSYEQY
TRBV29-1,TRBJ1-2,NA,SVEREPFTYGYT
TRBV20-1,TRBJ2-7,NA,SASRLAGEQY
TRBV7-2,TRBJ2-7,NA,ASSLTLSYHEQY
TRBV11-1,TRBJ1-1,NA,ASSPDRAEAF
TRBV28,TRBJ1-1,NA,ASSLRTGFTEAF
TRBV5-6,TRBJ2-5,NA,ASSWTEETQY
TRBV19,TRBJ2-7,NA,ASSTTGSYEQY
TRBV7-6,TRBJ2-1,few,ASSLTILDRGLKNEQF
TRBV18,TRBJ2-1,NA,ASSSTGVANNEQF
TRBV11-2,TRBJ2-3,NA,ASSLLLGTSGAQY
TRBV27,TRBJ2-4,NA,ASRRAGQIAIQY
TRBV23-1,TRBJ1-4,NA,ASPPGQGYGEKLF